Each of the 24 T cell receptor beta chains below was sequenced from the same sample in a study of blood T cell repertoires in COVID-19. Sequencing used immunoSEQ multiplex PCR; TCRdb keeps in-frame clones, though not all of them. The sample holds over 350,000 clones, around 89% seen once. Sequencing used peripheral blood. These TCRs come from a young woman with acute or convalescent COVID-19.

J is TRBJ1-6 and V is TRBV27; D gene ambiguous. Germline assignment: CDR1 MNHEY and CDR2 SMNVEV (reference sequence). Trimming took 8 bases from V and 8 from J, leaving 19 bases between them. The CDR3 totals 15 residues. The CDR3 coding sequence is TGTGCCAGCTGTGATCGTGGGCCCTTGGATTCACCCCTCCACTTT. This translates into CASCDRGPLDSPLHF.

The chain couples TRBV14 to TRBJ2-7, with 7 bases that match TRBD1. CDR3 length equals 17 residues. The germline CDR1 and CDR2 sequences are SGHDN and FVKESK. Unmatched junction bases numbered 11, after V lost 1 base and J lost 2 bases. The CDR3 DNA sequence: TGTGCCAGCAGCCAAGTCCGCTCGACGGGACAGACCTACGAGCAGTACTTC. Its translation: CASSQVRSTGQTYEQYF. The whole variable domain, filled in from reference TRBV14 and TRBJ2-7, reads EAGVTQFPSHSVIEKGQTVTLRCDPISGHDNLYWYRRVMGKEIKFLLHFVKESKQDESGMPNNRFLAERTGGTYSTLKVQPAELEDSGVYFCASSQVRSTGQTYEQYFGPGTRLTVT.

The CDR3 reads CASSRQALGETQYF. The CDR3 region has the DNA TGTGCCAGCAGTCGACAGGCATTAGGGGAGACCCAGTACTTC. The gene calls are TRBV28 and TRBJ2-5; TRBD1 is a possible D gene (6 bases). Germline loops: CDR1 MDHEN, CDR2 SYDVKM. V lost 5 bases and J lost 5, with 15 bases in between. This CDR3 contains 14 residues. The full variable domain, in which reference TRBV28 and TRBJ2-5 provide the parts outside the CDR3, is DVKVTQSSRYLVKRTGEKVFLECVQDMDHENMFWYRQDPGLGLRLIYFSYDVKMKEKGDIPEGYSVSREKKERFSLILESASTNQTSMYLCASSRQALGETQYFGPGTRLLVL.

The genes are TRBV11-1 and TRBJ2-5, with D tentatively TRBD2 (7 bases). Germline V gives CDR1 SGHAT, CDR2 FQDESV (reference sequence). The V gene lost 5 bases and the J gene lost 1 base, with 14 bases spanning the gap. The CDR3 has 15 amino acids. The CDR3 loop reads CASSPLGGAQETQYF. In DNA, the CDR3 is TGTGCCAGCAGCCCACTAGGGGGGGCCCAAGAGACCCAGTACTTC.

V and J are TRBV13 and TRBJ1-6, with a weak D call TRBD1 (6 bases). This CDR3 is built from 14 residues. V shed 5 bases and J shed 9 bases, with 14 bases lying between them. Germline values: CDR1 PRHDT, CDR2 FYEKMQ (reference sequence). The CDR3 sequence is CASSLQGGSSPLHF. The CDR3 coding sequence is TGTGCCAGCAGCCTACAGGGTGGAAGTTCACCCCTCCACTTT.

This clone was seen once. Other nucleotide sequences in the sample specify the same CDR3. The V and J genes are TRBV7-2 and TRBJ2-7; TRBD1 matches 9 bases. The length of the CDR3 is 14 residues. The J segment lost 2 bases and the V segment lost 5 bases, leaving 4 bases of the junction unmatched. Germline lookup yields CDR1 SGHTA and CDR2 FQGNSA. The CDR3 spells CASSPGQGAYEQYF. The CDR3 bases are TGTGCCAGCAGCCCGGGACAGGGTGCCTACGAGCAGTACTTC.

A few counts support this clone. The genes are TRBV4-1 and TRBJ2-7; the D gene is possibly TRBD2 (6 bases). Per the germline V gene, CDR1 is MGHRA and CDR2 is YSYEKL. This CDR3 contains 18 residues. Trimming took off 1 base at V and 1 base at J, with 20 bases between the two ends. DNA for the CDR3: TGCGCCAGCAGCCAAGGCCTACTCCGGGGGATGGTGTCCTACGAGCAGTACTTC. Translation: CASSQGLLRGMVSYEQYF.

The CDR3 region is CASSRRDPYNEQFF. CDR3 nucleotides: TGTGCCAGCAGCCGCAGGGATCCCTACAATGAGCAGTTCTTC. V and J are TRBV7-9 and TRBJ2-1; D might be TRBD1 (5 bases). Germline CDR1 SEHNR, CDR2 FQNEAQ (reference sequence). Between the trimmed V and J ends, which lost 5 bases and 2 bases, there was a span of 10 bases. The CDR3 covers 14 residues.

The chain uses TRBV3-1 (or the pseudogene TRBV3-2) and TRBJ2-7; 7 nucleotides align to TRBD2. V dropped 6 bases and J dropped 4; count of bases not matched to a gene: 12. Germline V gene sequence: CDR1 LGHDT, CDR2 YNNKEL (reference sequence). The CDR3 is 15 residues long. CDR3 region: CASRFGTTAGYEQYF. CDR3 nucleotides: TGTGCCAGCAGGTTCGGGACTACCGCAGGTTACGAGCAGTACTTC.

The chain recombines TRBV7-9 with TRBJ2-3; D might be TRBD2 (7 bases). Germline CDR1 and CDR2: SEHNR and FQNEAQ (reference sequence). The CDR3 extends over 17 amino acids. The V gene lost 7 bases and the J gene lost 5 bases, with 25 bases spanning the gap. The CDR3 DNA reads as TGTGCCAGCACCCCTGTTCCCCGGGGGGCCCTCCGAGATACGCAGTATTTT. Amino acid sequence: CASTPVPRGALRDTQYF.

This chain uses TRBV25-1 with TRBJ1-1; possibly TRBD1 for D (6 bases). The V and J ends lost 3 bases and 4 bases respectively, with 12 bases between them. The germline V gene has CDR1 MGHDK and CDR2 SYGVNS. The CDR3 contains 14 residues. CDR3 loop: CASSDRGKGTEAFF. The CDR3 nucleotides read TGTGCCAGCAGTGACAGGGGCAAAGGCACTGAAGCTTTCTTT.

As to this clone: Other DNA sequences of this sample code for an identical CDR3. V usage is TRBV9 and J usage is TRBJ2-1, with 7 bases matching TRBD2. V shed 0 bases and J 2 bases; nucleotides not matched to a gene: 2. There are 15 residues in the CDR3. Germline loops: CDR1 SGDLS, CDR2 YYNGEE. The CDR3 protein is CASSVAGGPYNEQFF. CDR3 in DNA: TGTGCCAGCAGCGTAGCGGGAGGTCCCTACAATGAGCAGTTCTTC. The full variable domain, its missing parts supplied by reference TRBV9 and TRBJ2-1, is DSGVTQTPKHLITATGQRVTLRCSPRSGDLSVYWYQQSLDQGLQFLIQYYNGEERAKGNILERFSAQQFPDLHSELNLSSLELGDSALYFCASSVAGGPYNEQFFGPGTRLTVL.

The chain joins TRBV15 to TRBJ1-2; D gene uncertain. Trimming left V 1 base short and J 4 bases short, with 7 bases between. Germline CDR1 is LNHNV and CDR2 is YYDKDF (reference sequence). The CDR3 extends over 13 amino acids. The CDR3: CATSRVRGYGYTF. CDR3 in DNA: TGTGCCACCAGCAGAGTCAGAGGCTATGGCTACACCTTC.

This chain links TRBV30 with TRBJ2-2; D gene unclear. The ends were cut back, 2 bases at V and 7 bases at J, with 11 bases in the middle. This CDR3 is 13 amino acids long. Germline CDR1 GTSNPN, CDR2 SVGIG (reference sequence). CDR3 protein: CAWSNDDIGELFF. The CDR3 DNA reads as TGTGCCTGGAGTAATGATGACATCGGGGAGCTGTTTTTT.

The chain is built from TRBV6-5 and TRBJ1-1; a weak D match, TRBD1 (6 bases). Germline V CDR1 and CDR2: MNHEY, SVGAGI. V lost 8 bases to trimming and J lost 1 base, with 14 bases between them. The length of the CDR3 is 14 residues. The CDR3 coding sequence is TGTGCCAGCCGGGGGGCGGGAACGAACACTGAAGCTTTCTTT. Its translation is CASRGAGTNTEAFF.

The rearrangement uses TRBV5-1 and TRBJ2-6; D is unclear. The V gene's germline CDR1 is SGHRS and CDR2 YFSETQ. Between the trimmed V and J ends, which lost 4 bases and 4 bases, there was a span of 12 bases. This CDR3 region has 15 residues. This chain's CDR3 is CASSLKQMGANVLTF. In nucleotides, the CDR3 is TGCGCCAGCAGCCTGAAACAGATGGGGGCCAACGTCCTGACTTTC.

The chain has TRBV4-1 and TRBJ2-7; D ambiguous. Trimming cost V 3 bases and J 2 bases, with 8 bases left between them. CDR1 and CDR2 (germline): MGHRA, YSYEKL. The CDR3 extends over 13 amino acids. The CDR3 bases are TGCGCCAGCAGCCACATCCCTACCTACGAGCAGTACTTC. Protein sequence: CASSHIPTYEQYF.

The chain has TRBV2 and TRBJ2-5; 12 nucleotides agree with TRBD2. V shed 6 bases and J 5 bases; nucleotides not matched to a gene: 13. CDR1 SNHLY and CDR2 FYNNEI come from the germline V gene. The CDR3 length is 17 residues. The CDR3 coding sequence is TGTGCCAGCAGAAGAGCTAGCGGGGGGGCGTATAGTGAGACCCAGTACTTC. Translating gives CASRRASGGAYSETQYF. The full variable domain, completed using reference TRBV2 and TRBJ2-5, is EPEVTQTPSHQVTQMGQEVILRCVPISNHLYFYWYRQILGQKVEFLVSFYNNEISEKSEIFDDQFSVERPDGSNFTLKIRSTKLEDSAMYFCASRRASGGAYSETQYFGPGTRLLVL.

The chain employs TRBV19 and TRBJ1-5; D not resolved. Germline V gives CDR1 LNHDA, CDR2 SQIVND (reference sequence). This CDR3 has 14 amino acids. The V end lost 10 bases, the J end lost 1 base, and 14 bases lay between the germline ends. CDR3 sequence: CATAPLMSNQPQHF. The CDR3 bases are TGTGCCACCGCGCCTCTGATGAGCAATCAGCCCCAGCATTTT. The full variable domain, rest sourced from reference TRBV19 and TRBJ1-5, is DGGITQSPKYLFRKEGQNVTLSCEQNLNHDAMYWYRQDPGQGLRLIYYSQIVNDFQKGDIAEGYSVSREKKESFPLTVTSAQKNPTAFYLCATAPLMSNQPQHFGDGTRLSIL.

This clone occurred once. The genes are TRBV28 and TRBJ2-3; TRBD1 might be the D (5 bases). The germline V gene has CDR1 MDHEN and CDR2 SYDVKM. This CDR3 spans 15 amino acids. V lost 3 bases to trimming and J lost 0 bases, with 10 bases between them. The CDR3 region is CASSFGAASTDTQYF. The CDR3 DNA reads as TGTGCCAGCAGTTTTGGGGCGGCAAGCACAGATACGCAGTATTTT.

Written as DNA, the CDR3 is TGTGCCAGCAGCGTAGGCGGGGGTGGAACCGGGGAGCTGTTTTTT. It is translated as CASSVGGGGTGELFF. This sequence joins TRBV9 and TRBJ2-2; 7 bases are shared with TRBD2. This CDR3 has 15 amino acids. V lost 0 bases, J lost 5 bases, and 4 bases stayed unmatched. CDR1 SGDLS and CDR2 YYNGEE come from the germline V gene.

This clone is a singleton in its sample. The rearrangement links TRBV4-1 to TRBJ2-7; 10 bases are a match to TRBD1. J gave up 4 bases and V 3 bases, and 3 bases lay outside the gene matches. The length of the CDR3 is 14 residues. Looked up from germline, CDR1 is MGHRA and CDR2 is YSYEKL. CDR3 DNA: TGCGCCAGCAGCCAGGGGACAGGGGAGTACGAGCAGTACTTC. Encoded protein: CASSQGTGEYEQYF.

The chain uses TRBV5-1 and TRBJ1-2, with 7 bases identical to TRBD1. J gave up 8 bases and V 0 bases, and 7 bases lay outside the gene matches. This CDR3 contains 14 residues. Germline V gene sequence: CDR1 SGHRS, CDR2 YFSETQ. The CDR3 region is CASSLDDRDSGYTF. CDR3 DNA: TGCGCCAGCAGCTTGGACGACCGGGACAGCGGCTACACCTTC.

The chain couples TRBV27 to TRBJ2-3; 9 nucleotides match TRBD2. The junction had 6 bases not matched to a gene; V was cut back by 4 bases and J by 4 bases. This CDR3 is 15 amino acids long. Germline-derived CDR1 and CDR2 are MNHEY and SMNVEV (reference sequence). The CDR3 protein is CASSSGSGGSDTQYF. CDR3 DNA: TGTGCCAGCAGTTCTGGTAGCGGGGGATCAGATACGCAGTATTTT.